This T cell receptor (beta chain) was captured in a study of blood T cell repertoires in COVID-19. J lost 6 bases, V lost 3 bases, and 10 bases had no gene match. The CDR3 totals 17 residues. Per the germline V gene, CDR1 is SGHTA and CDR2 is FQGTGA. TCRdb's table, derived via immunoSEQ multiplex PCR, lists solely in-frame clones and lacks some. The data show about 300,000 clones, with around 89% seen just once and 4% to 5.5% held by the top ten. V and J are TRBV7-3 and TRBJ2-3; 12 nucleotides align to TRBD2. The specimen sequenced was PBMCs or T cells enriched from blood (not recorded which). The sequence was obtained from a woman between 18 and 30 years old with acute COVID-19. CDR3 DNA sequence: TGTGCCAGCAGCTTTGCTAGCGGGAGGGCTTTTCCTGATACGCAGTATTTT. Translation: CASSFASGRAFPDTQYF.